Sequencing of this T cell receptor beta chain was carried out in a study of T cell repertoires in cytomegalovirus infection. Overall study results and limits: Dominating the ex vivo response were TCR beta clonotypes that were CMV-specific and HLA-C-restricted.

Worth noting for this clonotype: Antigen unknown. This sequence may be a read error, since a much larger clone differs from it by one base.

The CDR3 has 15 amino acids. Germline V gene sequence: CDR1 SGHTA, CDR2 FQGNSA. A single record per CDR3 protein comes from TCRdb applying MiXCR to the reads. The sample comprises about 440,000 distinct CDR3 sequences, 30% to 40% of which are singletons, and around 15% rests with the top ten. The chain is built from TRBV7-2 and TRBJ2-1, with 10 bases identical to TRBD1. This TCR was sampled from a human donor in good health (CMV status not recorded). Some clones in this sample may be carry-over from other donors' samples. What was sequenced was PBMCs. CDR3 nucleotide sequence: TGTGCCAGCAGCTCCCGGGACAGGGGTTACAATGAGCAGTTATTC. Protein: CASSSRDRGYNEQLF.